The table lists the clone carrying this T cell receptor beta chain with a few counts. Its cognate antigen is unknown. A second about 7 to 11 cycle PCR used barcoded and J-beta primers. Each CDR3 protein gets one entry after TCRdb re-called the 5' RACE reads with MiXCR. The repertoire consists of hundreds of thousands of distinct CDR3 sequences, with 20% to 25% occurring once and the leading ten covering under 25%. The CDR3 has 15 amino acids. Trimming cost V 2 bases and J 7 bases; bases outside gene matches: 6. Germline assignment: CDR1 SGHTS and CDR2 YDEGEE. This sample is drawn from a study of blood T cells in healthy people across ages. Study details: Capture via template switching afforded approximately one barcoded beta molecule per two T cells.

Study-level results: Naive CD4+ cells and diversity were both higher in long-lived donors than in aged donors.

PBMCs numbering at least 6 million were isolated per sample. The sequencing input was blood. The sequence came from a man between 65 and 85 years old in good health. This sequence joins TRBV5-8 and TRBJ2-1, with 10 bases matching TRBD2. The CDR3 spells CASSLIPSGGNEQFF. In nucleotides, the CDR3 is TGTGCCAGCAGCTTAATCCCTAGCGGGGGAAATGAGCAGTTCTTC.